These 3 T cell receptor beta chains came from one sample sequenced in a study of T cell responses to AZD1222 COVID-19 vaccine. TCRdb's copy holds only in-frame clones and misses some; the assay was immunoSEQ multiplex PCR. The sample has about 150,000 clones, more than 90% seen once; the top ten hold more than 3%. The specimen comprised peripheral blood, sampled 28 days after the second AZD1222 dose. Receptors were obtained from an adult who received the AZD1222 COVID-19 vaccine.

The chain recombines TRBV18 with TRBJ2-7; D tentatively reads TRBD1 or TRBD2 (5 bases each). From germline, CDR1 is KGHSH and CDR2 LQKENI. CDR3 length: 13 amino acids. Trimming cost V 5 bases and J 2 bases, with 10 bases left between them. This CDR3 is CASSSGRTYEQYF. The CDR3 nucleotides are TGTGCCAGCTCATCGGGACGGACCTACGAGCAGTACTTC.

V is TRBV30 and J is TRBJ1-1, with 9 bases aligning to TRBD1. Per germline, CDR1 GTSNPN and CDR2 SVGIG (reference sequence). V lost 0 bases, J lost 5 bases, and 7 bases stayed unmatched. The CDR3 length is 15 residues. The CDR3 is CAWSVRDRVVTEAFF. The CDR3 DNA is TGTGCCTGGAGTGTACGGGACAGGGTAGTTACTGAAGCTTTCTTT.

The genes are TRBV7-9 and TRBJ1-4, with D tentatively TRBD1 (6 bases). From germline, CDR1 is SEHNR and CDR2 FQNEAQ (reference sequence). V was shortened by 6 bases and J by 8 bases, with 13 bases between the two germline ends. The CDR3 is made up of 13 amino acids. The DNA for the CDR3 is TGTGCCAGCAGTCAGGGGCTATACGAAAAACTGTTTTTT. It specifies CASSQGLYEKLFF. Variable domain in full (rest from reference TRBV7-9 and TRBJ1-4): DTGVSQNPRHKITKRGQNVTFRCDPISEHNRLYWYRQTLGQGPEFLTYFQNEAQLEKSRLLSDRFSAERPKGSFSTLEIQRTEQGDSAMYLCASSQGLYEKLFFGSGTQLSVL.